The 10 T cell receptor beta chains in this list originate from one sample, sequenced in a study of Ad26.COV2.S vaccination and SARS-CoV-2 variants (dated by TCRdb to about 2021). Libraries were made using the immunoSEQ multiplex PCR assay. As stored in TCRdb, this immuneACCESS dataset retains in-frame rearrangements with V and J assigned. A fraction of the clones does not appear; measured against another copy, unresolved V genes explain less than half of the discrepancy, and the remainder lacks a known reason. In this sample the table shows more than 350,000 clones, around nine tenths of which occur a single time. Clones ranked in the top ten supply less than 15% of the sample. Read against the paper, the sample's treatment or condition label means: 15 to 20 received Ad26.COV2.S at low or high dose, single or two shots; 5 received placebo; per-sample allocation not given. For vaccine and placebo recipients, the sequenced repertoires came from samples collected on day 63 after the first injection.

The sequencing here drew on peripheral blood, taken in a trial of Ad26.COV2.S vaccine versus placebo. The receptors come from a person aged 18-65 years who received the Ad26.COV2.S COVID-19 vaccine or a placebo.

The V and J genes are TRBV7-3 and TRBJ2-1, with 7 bases aligning to TRBD2. V trimming: 5 bases; J trimming: 4 bases; junction bases outside the gene matches: 11. The CDR3 is made up of 16 amino acids. Per germline, CDR1 SGHTA and CDR2 FQGTGA. CDR3: CASSPRSGGLYNEQFF. CDR3 DNA: TGTGCCAGCAGCCCCCGGAGTGGGGGACTATACAATGAGCAGTTCTTC.

The chain recombines TRBV29-1 with TRBJ2-7; D not resolved. Germline CDR1 reads SQVTM; CDR2 reads ANQGSEA. The CDR3 is made up of 12 amino acids. The V end was cut by 4 bases, the J end by 4 bases, with 11 bases between. The CDR3 DNA follows: TGCAGCGTTGTGGGAAATCCTTACGAGCAGTACTTC. It encodes CSVVGNPYEQYF.

This clone was detected only once. This rearrangement joins TRBV23-1 to TRBJ2-7, with D maybe TRBD1 (5 bases). TRBV23-1 is recorded as an ORF, its role being uncertain. The CDR3 contains 17 residues. Trimming took off 1 base at V and 7 bases at J, with 23 bases between the two ends. CDR3 in amino acids: CASSQLGQGMVGREQYF. In DNA, the CDR3 is TGCGCCAGCAGTCAATTGGGCCAGGGAATGGTAGGTCGGGAGCAGTACTTC.

This clone was counted between two and nine times. The chain links TRBV4-3 to TRBJ2-5; D is uncertain. V lost 0 bases to trimming and J lost 2 bases, with 7 bases between them. CDR3 length: 14 residues. Germline V gene data show CDR1 as LGHNA and CDR2 as YSLEER. CDR3 in DNA: TGCGCCAGCAGCCAAGAGAACAGACAAGAGACCCAGTACTTC. Its translation: CASSQENRQETQYF.

The chain employs TRBV28 and TRBJ2-7; 10 bases agree with TRBD2. J was trimmed by 12 bases and V by 6 bases; bases with no gene match: 8. The CDR3 runs 12 residues. The germline gives CDR1 MDHEN, CDR2 SYDVKM. The CDR3 region has the DNA TGTGCCAGCAGCCTCCTAGCGGGAGTCCTGTACTTC. Translation gives CASSLLAGVLYF.

The V call is TRBV9, the J call TRBJ1-1; a possible D gene is TRBD1 (5 bases). The CDR3 sequence is 15 residues long. Trimming cost V 0 bases and J 1 base, with 10 bases left between them. Germline CDR1 SGDLS, CDR2 YYNGEE. The chain's CDR3 is CASSVGRGGNTEAFF. The DNA of the CDR3 is TGTGCCAGCAGCGTAGGGCGGGGCGGGAACACTGAAGCTTTCTTT.

The genes are TRBV18 and TRBJ1-1; 7 bases are shared with TRBD1. V lost 5 bases to trimming and J lost 0 bases; unmatched junction nucleotides: 9. This CDR3 is 16 amino acids long. CDR1 is KGHSH and CDR2 is LQKENI in the germline V gene. Here the CDR3 DNA reads TGTGCCAGCTCATGGGACAGTTCCACGCTGAACACTGAAGCTTTCTTT. This sequence encodes CASSWDSSTLNTEAFF.

The rearrangement joins TRBV12-3 or TRBV12-4 to TRBJ2-7; tentative D call: TRBD1 (6 bases). The CDR3 spans 13 residues. V lost 3 bases to trimming and J lost 3 bases, with 9 bases between them. CDR3 region: CASSFRTDYEQYF. The DNA of the CDR3 is TGTGCCAGCAGTTTCCGGACAGACTACGAGCAGTACTTC.

V gene TRBV28 combines with J gene TRBJ2-7; D possibly matches TRBD1 or TRBD2 (5 bases each). The V end lost 3 bases, the J end lost 7 bases, and 13 bases lay between the germline ends. CDR1 MDHEN and CDR2 SYDVKM come from the germline V gene. This CDR3 has 13 residues. The chain's CDR3 is CASSLLGAGEQYF. DNA for the CDR3: TGTGCCAGCAGTTTGTTAGGGGCGGGTGAGCAGTACTTC.

A few counts support this clone. The genes are TRBV6-6 and TRBJ2-7; 9 bases are shared with TRBD1. Germline CDR1 is MNHNY and CDR2 is SVGAGI (reference sequence). Losses at the gene ends were 2 bases for V and 3 bases for J; bases not matched to a gene: 5. There are 15 residues in the CDR3. CDR3 nucleotide sequence: TGTGCCAGCAGTTACAACCCGGGACAGGGCTACGAGCAGTACTTC. Protein sequence: CASSYNPGQGYEQYF.